Given below is one T cell receptor (beta chain) in context. These data are taken from a study of blood T cell repertoires in COVID-19. Turning to the study itself: Researchers got acute and convalescent COVID-19 samples from the United States, Italy and Spain. In each case, the material was cDNA or gDNA derived from T cells, B-cell-depleted T cells, or PBMCs.

The CDR3 is 12 amino acids. The germline CDR1 and CDR2 sequences are SGHKS and YYEKEE (reference sequence). The V and J ends lost 1 base and 3 bases respectively, with 5 bases between them. Per the original methods: Cell counts per sample came from amplifying reference gene primers. Profiled with immunoSEQ multiplex PCR; TCRdb holds only in-frame clones, not every one. For V, J and clone size, that table is used; D and trimming come from the DNA. Of around 170,000 clones listed, about 87% are singletons. The TCR sequence derives from a man aged 55 to 70 with acute or convalescent COVID-19. Sequenced material: peripheral blood. This chain connects TRBV5-5 to TRBJ2-7, with D uncertain. The CDR3 DNA follows: TGTGCCAGCAGCTTGTCGGGCTACGAGCAGTACTTC. It codes for CASSLSGYEQYF.